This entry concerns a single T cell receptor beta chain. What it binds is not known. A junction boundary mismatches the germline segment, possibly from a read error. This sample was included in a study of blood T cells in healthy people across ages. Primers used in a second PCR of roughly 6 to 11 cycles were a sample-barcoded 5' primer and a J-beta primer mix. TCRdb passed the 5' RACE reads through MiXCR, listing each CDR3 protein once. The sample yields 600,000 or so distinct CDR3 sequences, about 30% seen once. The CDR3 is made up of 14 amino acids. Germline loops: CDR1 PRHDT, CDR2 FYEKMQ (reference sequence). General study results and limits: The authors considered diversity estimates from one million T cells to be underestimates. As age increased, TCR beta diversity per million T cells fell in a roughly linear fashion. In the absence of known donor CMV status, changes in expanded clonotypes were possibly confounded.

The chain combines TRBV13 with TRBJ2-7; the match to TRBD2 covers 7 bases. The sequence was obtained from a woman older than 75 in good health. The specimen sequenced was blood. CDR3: CAGSFRGVTEEQYF. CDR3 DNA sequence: TGTGCCGGCAGCTTCCGGGGGGTGACGGAAGAGCAGTACTTC.